This T cell receptor (beta chain) was captured in a study of T-cell reconstitution after alpha-beta-depleted transplantation in children. This clonotype appeared a few times. Construction of the TCRbeta library involved unique molecular identifiers. In TCRdb, the PCR reads were re-called with MiXCR into one record per CDR3 protein. Counted here are roughly 610,000 distinct CDR3 sequences, 8% to 11% occurring once; the ten biggest clones make up 4%. The starting material was PBMCs from the stem cell graft donor, obtained from the stem cell graft. This clonotype was obtained from a human donor who donated a stem cell graft to a child with acute myeloid leukemia.

The DNA of the CDR3 is TGTGCCAGCAGTGACCGCCGGGTAGATACGCAGTATTTT. This gives the protein CASSDRRVDTQYF. The V and J genes are TRBV2 and TRBJ2-3; D not certain. The germline V gene encodes CDR1 SNHLY and CDR2 FYNNEI. Deletions cut 3 bases from V and 5 bases from J, with 9 bases between. CDR3 length: 13 amino acids.